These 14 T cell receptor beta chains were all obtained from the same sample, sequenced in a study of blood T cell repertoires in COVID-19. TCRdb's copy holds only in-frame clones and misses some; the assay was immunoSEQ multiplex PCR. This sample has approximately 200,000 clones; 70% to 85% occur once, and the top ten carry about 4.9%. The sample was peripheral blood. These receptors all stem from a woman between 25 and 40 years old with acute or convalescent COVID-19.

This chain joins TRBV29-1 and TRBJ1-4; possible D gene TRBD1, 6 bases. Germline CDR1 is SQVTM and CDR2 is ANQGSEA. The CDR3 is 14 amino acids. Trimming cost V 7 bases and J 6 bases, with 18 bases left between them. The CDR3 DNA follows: TGCAGCGGGACGGGCCCAGGGGTGGATGAAAAACTGTTTTTT. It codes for CSGTGPGVDEKLFF. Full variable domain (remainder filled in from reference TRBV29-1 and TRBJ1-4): SAVISQKPSRDICQRGTSLTIQCQVDSQVTMMFWYRQQPGQSLTLIATANQGSEATYESGFVIDKFPISRPNLTFSTLTVSNMSPEDSSIYLCSGTGPGVDEKLFFGSGTQLSVL.

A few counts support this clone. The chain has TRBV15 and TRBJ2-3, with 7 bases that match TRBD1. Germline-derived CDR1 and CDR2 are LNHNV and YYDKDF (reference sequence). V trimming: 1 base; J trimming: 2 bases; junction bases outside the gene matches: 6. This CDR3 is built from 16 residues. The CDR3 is CATSRADRAYTDTQYF. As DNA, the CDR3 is TGTGCCACCAGCAGAGCCGACAGGGCGTACACAGATACGCAGTATTTT.

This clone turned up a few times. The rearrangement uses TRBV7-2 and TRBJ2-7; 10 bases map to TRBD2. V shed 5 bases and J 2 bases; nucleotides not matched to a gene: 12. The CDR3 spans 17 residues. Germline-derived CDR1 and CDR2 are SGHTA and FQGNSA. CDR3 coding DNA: TGTGCCAGCAGCCCCGGCCCTAGCGGGAGAAAAGCCTACGAGCAGTACTTC. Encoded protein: CASSPGPSGRKAYEQYF.

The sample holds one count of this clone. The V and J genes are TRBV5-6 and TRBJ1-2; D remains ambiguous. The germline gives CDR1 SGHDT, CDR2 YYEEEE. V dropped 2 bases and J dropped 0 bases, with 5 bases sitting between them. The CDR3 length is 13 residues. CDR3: CASSFSANYGYTF. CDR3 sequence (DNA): TGTGCCAGCAGCTTTTCAGCTAACTATGGCTACACCTTC.

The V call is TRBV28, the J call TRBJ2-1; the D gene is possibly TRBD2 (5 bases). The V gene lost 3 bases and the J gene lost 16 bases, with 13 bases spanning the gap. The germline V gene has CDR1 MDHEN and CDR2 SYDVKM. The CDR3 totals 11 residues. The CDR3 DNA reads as TGTGCCAGCAGTTTCCCAAGCGGTATTTTCTTC. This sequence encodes CASSFPSGIFF.

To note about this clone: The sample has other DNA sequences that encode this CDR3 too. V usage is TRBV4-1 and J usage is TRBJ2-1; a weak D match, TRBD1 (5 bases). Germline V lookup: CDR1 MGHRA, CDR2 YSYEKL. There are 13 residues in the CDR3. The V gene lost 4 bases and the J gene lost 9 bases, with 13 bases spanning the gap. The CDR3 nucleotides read TGCGCCAGCAGCCTCAGAAGGGGCCCTGAGCAGTTCTTC. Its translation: CASSLRRGPEQFF.

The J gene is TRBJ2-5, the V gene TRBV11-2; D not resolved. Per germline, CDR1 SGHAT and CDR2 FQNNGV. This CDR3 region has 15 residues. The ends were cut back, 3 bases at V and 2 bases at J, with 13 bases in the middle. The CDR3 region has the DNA TGTGCCAGCAGCTTTCCCTTTAACAGTCAAGAGACCCAGTACTTC. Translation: CASSFPFNSQETQYF.

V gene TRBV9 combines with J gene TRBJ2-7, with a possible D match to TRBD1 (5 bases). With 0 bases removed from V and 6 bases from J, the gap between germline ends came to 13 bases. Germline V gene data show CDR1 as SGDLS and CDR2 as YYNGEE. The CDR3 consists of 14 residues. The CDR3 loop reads CASSVEPGLGEQYF. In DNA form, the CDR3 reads TGTGCCAGCAGCGTAGAACCAGGGCTTGGCGAGCAGTACTTC. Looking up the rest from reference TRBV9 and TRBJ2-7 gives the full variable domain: DSGVTQTPKHLITATGQRVTLRCSPRSGDLSVYWYQQSLDQGLQFLIQYYNGEERAKGNILERFSAQQFPDLHSELNLSSLELGDSALYFCASSVEPGLGEQYFGPGTRLTVT.

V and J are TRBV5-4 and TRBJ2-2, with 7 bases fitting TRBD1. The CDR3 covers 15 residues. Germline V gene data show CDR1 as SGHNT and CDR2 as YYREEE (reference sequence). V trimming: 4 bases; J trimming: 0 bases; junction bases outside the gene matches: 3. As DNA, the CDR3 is TGTGCCAGCAGCCTACAGGGGACGAACACCGGGGAGCTGTTTTTT. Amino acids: CASSLQGTNTGELFF.

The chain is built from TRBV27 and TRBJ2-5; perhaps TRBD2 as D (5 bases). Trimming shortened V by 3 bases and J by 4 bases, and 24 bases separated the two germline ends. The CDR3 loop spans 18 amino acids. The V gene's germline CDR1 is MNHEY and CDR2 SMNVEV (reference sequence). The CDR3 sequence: CASSLLGEGSLEAETQYF. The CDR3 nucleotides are TGTGCCAGCAGTTTGCTCGGCGAAGGATCCTTGGAGGCAGAGACCCAGTACTTC.

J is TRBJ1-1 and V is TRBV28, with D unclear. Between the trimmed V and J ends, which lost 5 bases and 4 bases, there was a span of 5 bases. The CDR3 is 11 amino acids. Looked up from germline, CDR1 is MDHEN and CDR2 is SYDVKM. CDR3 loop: CASSPSTEAFF. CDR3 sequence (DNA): TGTGCCAGCAGTCCGTCCACTGAAGCTTTCTTT.

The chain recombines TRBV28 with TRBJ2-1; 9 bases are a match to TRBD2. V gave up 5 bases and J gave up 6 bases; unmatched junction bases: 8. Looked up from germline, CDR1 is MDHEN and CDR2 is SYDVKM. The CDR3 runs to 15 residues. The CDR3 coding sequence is TGTGCCAGCAGTAGTCGGACTAGCGTCGTCAATGAGCAGTTCTTC. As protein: CASSSRTSVVNEQFF.

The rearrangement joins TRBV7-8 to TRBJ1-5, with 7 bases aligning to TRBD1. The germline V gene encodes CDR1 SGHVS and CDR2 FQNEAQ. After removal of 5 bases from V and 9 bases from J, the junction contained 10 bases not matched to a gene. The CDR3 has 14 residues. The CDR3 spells CASSPGNRGRPQHF. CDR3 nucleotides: TGTGCCAGCAGCCCAGGAAACAGGGGCCGGCCCCAGCATTTT.

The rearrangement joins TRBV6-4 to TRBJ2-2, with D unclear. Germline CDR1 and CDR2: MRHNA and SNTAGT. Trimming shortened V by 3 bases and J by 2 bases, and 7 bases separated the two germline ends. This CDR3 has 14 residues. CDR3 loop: CASSEAPNTGELFF. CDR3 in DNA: TGTGCCAGCAGTGAGGCACCTAACACCGGGGAGCTGTTTTTT.